This T cell receptor beta chain is drawn from a study of T cell responses to AZD1222 COVID-19 vaccine. With 3 bases clipped from V and 4 bases from J, the junction kept 7 bases outside the gene matches. The CDR3 runs to 15 residues. Germline assignment: CDR1 MDHEN and CDR2 SYDVKM. Regarding this clone: What it recognizes is unknown.

Broader study findings: Of spike-specific TCRs, nearly half reportedly target regions left unmutated in variants.

Repertoires were generated with immunoSEQ multiplex PCR, while TCRdb's copy carries only in-frame clones and drops some. Among about 75,000 clones listed, 70% to 90% were seen once. The chain employs TRBV28 and TRBJ1-1, with 8 bases matching TRBD1. The starting material was peripheral blood, obtained 28 days after the second dose of the MenACWY control vaccine. This receptor was identified in an adult who received the MenACWY meningococcal vaccine as a control. The CDR3 sequence is CASSFPSGGRTEAFF. The CDR3 DNA is TGTGCCAGCAGTTTCCCCTCAGGGGGCCGCACTGAAGCTTTCTTT. Full variable domain (remainder filled in from reference TRBV28 and TRBJ1-1): DVKVTQSSRYLVKRTGEKVFLECVQDMDHENMFWYRQDPGLGLRLIYFSYDVKMKEKGDIPEGYSVSREKKERFSLILESASTNQTSMYLCASSFPSGGRTEAFFGQGTRLTVV.